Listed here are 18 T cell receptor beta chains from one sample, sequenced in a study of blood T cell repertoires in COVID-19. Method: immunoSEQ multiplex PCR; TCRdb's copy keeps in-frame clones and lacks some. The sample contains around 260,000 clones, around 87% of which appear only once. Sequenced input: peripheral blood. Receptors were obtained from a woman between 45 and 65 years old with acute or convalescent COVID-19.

The CDR3 sequence is CASSPPGPGNTEAFF. As DNA, the CDR3 is TGTGCCAGCTCACCACCGGGCCCAGGGAACACTGAAGCTTTCTTT. V usage is TRBV18 and J usage is TRBJ1-1; D is unclear. The germline V gene has CDR1 KGHSH and CDR2 LQKENI. Deletions cut 0 bases from V and 1 base from J, with 9 bases between. This CDR3 spans 15 amino acids.

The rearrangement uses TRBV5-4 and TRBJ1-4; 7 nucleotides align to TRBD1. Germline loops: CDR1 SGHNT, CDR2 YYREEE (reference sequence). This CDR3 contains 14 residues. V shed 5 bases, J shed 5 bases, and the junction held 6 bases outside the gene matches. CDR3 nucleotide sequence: TGTGCCAGCAGATCAGGGGGGAAGAATGAAAAACTGTTTTTT. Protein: CASRSGGKNEKLFF.

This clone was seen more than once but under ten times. The CDR3 region is CASSFPTGESEKLFF. For the CDR3, the DNA is TGTGCCAGCAGTTTCCCGACAGGGGAGTCGGAAAAACTGTTTTTT. This chain links TRBV28 with TRBJ1-4; 8 bases match TRBD1. Germline V gene lookup returns CDR1 MDHEN and CDR2 SYDVKM. Losses at the gene ends were 3 bases for V and 8 bases for J; bases not matched to a gene: 8. This CDR3 has 15 residues.

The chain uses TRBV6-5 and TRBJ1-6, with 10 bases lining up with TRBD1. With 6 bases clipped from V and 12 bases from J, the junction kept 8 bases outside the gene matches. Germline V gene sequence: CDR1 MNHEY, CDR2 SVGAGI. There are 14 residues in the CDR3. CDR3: CASRRGQGPLPLHF. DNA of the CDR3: TGTGCCAGCAGACGGGGACAGGGGCCGCTACCCCTCCACTTT.

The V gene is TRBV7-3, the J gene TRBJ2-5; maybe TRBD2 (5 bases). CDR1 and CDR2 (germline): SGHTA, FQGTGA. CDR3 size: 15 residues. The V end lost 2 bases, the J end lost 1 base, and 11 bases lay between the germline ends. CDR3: CASSLAGSFQETQYF. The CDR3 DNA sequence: TGTGCCAGCAGCTTAGCGGGCTCTTTCCAAGAGACCCAGTACTTC.

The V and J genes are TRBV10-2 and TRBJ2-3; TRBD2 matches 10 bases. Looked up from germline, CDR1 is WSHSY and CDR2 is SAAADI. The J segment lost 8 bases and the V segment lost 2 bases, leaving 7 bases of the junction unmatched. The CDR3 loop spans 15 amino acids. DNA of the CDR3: TGCGCCAGCAGTGAGACTAGCGGGGCGGCCGGTACGCAGTATTTT. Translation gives CASSETSGAAGTQYF.

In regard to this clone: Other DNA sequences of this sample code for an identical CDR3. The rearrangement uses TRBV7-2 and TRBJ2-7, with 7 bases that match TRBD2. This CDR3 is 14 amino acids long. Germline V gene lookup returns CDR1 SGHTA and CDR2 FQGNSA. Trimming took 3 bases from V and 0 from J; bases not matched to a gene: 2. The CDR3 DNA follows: TGTGCCAGCAGCTTTGGGGACTACTCCTACGAGCAGTACTTC. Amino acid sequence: CASSFGDYSYEQYF.

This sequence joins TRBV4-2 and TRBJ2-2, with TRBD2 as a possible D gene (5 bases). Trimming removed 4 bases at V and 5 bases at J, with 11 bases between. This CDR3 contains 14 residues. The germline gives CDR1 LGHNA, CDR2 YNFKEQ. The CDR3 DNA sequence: TGTGCCAGCAGCCGCGAGCGGTCTACCGGGGAGCTGTTTTTT. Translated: CASSRERSTGELFF.

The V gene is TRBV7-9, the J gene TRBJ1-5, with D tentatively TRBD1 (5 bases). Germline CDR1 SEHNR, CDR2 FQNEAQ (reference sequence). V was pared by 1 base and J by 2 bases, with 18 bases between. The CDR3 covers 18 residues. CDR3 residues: CASSLDVGEGIGNQPQHF. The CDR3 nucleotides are TGTGCCAGCAGCTTAGATGTGGGGGAGGGGATCGGCAATCAGCCCCAGCATTTT.

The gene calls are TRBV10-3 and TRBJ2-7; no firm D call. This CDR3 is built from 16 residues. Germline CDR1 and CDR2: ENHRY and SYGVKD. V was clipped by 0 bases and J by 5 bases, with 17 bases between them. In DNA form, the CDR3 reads TGTGCCATCAGTGAGTCGGCCCCCGACTTGAGTGACGAGCAGTACTTC. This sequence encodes CAISESAPDLSDEQYF.

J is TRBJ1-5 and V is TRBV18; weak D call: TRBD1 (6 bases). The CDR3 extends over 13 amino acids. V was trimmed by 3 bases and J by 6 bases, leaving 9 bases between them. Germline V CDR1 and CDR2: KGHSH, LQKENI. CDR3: CASSPGGAQPQHF. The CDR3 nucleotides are TGTGCCAGCTCACCGGGGGGGGCTCAGCCCCAGCATTTT. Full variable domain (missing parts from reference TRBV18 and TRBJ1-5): NAGVMQNPRHLVRRRGQEARLRCSPMKGHSHVYWYRQLPEEGLKFMVYLQKENIIDESGMPKERFSAEFPKEGPSILRIQQVVRGDSAAYFCASSPGGAQPQHFGDGTRLSIL.

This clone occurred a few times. This CDR3 reads CASSQVFRVDIYEQYF. The CDR3 region has the DNA TGCGCCAGCAGCCAAGTGTTCAGGGTTGACATCTACGAGCAGTACTTC. V gene TRBV4-3 combines with J gene TRBJ2-7; a weak D match, TRBD1 (5 bases). The CDR3 length is 16 residues. Germline loops: CDR1 LGHNA, CDR2 YSLEER. The V and J ends lost 1 base and 3 bases respectively, with 16 bases between them.

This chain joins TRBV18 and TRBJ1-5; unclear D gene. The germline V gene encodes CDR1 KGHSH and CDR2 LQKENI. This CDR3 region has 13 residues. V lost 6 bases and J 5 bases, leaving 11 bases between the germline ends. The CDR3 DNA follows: TGTGCCAGCTCCGTATCGAGGGATCAGCCCCAGCATTTT. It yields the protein CASSVSRDQPQHF.

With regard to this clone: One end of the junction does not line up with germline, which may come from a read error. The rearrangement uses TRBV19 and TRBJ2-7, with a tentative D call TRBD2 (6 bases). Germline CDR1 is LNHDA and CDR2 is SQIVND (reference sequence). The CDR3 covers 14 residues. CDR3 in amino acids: CASSRGLSLYGQYF. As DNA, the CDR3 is TGTGCCAGTAGTAGGGGACTCAGCCTCTACGGGCAGTACTTC.

The CDR3 DNA is TGTGCCAGCAGCCGAACTAGCGGGAGTGGAGAGACCCAGTACTTC. Protein product: CASSRTSGSGETQYF. The rearrangement uses TRBV7-3 and TRBJ2-5, with 11 positions matching TRBD2. CDR3 length equals 15 residues. V lost 5 bases and J lost 4; bases outside the gene matches: 6. Germline loops: CDR1 SGHTA, CDR2 FQGTGA.

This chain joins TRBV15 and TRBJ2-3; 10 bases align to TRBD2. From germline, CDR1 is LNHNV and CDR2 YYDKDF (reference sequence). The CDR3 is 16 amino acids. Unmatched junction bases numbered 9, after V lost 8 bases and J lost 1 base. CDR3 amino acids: CATAAPAGGGTDTQYF. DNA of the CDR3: TGTGCCACCGCCGCTCCAGCGGGAGGGGGCACAGATACGCAGTATTTT.

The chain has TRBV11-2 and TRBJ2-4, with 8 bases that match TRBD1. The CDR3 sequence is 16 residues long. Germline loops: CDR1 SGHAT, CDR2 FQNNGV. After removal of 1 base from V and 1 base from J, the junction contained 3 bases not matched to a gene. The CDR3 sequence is CASSLVAGGAKNIQYF. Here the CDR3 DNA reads TGTGCCAGCAGCTTAGTGGCAGGGGGCGCCAAAAACATTCAGTACTTC.

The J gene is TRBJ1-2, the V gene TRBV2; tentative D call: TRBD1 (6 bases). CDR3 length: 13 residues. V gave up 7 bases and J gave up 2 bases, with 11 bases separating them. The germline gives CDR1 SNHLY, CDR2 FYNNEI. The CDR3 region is CASTADRNYGYTF. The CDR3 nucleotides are TGTGCCAGCACTGCGGACAGAAACTATGGCTACACCTTC.